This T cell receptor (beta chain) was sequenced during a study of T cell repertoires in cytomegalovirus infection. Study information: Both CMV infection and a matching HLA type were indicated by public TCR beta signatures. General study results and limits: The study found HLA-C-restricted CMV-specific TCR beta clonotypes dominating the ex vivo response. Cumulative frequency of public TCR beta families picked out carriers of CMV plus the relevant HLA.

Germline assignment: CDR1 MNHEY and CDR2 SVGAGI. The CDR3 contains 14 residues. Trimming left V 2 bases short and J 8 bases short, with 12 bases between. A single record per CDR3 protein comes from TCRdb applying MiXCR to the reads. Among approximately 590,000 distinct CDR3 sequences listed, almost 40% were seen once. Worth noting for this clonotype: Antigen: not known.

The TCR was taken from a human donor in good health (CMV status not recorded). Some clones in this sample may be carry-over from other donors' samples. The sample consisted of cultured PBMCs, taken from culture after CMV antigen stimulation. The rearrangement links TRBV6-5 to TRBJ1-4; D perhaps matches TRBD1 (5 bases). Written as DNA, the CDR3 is TGTGCCAGCAGTTACAGGGGAGGAGGCGAAAAACTGTTTTTT. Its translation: CASSYRGGGEKLFF.